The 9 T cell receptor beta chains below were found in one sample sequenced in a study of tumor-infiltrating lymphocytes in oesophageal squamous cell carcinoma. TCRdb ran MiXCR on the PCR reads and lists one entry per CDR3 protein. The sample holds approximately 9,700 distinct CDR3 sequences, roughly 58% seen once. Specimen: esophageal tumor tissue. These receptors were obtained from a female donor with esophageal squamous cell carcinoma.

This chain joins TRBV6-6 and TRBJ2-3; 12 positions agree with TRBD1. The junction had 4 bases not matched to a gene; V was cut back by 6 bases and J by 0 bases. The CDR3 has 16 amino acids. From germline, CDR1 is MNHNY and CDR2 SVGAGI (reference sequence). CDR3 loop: CASRRGQGASTDTQYF. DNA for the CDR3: TGTGCCAGCAGGAGGGGACAGGGGGCTAGCACAGATACGCAGTATTTT.

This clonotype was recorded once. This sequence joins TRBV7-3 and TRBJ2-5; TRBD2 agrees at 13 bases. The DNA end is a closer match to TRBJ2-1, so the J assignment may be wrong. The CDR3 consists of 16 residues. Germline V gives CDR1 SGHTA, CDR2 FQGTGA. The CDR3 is CASSSLGLAGYNEQFF. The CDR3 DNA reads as TGTGCCAGCAGTTCATTGGGACTAGCGGGGTACAATGAGCAGTTCTTC.

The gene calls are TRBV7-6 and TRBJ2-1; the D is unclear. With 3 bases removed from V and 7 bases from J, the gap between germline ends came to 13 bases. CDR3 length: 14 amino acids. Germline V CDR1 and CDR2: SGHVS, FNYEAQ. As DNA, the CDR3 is TGTGCCAGCAGCTTGTGGCGAACCGGGAATGAGCAGTTCTTC. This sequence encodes CASSLWRTGNEQFF.

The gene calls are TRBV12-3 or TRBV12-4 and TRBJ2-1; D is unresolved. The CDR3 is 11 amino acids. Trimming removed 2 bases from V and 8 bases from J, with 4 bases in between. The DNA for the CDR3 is TGTGCCAGCAGTTTAAGGGATGAGCAGTTCTTC. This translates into CASSLRDEQFF.

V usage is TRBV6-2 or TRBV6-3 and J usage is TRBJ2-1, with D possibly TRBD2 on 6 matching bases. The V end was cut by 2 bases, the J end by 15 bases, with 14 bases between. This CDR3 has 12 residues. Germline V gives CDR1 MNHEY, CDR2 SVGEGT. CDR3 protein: CASSYGDLGPFF. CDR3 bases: TGTGCCAGCAGTTACGGGGACTTAGGGCCGTTCTTC.

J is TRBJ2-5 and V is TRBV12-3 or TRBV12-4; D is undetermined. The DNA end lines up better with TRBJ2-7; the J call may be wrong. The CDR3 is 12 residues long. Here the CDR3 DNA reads TGTGCCAGCAGCCGTACAAGCTACGAGCAGTACTTC. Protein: CASSRTSYEQYF.

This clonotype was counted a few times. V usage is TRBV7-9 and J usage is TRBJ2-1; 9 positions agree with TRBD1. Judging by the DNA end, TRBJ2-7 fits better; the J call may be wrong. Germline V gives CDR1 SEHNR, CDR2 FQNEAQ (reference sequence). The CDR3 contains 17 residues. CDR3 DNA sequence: TGTGCCAGCAGCTTAATGTCGGGACAGGGACCAGCCTACGAGCAGTACTTC. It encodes CASSLMSGQGPAYEQYF.

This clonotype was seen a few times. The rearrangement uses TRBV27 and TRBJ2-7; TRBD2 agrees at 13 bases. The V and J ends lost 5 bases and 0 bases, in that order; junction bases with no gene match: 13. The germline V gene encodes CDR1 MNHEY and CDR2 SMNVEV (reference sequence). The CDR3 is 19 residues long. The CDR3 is CASSQRTSGSFRSSYEQYF. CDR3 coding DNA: TGTGCCAGCAGTCAGAGGACTAGCGGGAGCTTTAGGAGCTCCTACGAGCAGTACTTC.

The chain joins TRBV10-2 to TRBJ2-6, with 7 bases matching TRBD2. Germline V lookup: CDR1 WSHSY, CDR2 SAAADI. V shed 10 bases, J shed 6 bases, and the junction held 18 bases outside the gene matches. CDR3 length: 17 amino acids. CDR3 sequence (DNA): TGCGCCACCCCAGCGGGGACGGGTGAAAGATCGGCCAACGTCCTGACTTTC. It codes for CATPAGTGERSANVLTF.